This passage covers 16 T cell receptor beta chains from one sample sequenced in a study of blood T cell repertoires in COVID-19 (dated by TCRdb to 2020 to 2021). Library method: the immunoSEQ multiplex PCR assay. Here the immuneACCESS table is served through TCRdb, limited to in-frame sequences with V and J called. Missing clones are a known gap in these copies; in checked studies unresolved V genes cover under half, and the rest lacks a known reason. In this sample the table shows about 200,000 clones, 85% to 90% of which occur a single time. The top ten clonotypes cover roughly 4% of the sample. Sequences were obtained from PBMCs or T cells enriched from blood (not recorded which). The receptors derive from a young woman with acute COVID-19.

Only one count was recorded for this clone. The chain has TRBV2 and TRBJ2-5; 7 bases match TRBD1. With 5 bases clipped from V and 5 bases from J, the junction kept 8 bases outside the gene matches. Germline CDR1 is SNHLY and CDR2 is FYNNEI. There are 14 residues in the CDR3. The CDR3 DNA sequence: TGTGCCAGCAGTAAGGGACAGTTCGGGGAGACCCAGTACTTC. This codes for CASSKGQFGETQYF.

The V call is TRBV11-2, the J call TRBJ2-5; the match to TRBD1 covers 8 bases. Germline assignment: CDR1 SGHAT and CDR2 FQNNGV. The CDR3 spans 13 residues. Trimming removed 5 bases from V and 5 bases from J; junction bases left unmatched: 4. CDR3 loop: CASSPGDRETQYF. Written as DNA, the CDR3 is TGTGCCAGCAGCCCAGGGGACAGGGAGACCCAGTACTTC.

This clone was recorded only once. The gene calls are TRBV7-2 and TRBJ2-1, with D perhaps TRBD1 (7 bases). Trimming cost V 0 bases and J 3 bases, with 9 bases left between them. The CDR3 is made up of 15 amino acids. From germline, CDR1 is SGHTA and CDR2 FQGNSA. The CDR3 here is CASSLARGVYNEQFF. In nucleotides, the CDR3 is TGTGCCAGCAGCTTAGCCAGGGGGGTCTACAATGAGCAGTTCTTC.

CDR3 nucleotides: TGCGCCAGCAGCTTGGCCGGTATAGGGGGCGGACAAACTGAAGCTTTCTTT. It specifies CASSLAGIGGGQTEAFF. The chain is built from TRBV5-1 and TRBJ1-1; 7 nucleotides line up with TRBD1. Germline V gene data show CDR1 as SGHRS and CDR2 as YFSETQ. Trimming removed 0 bases from V and 5 bases from J; junction bases left unmatched: 13. The CDR3 extends over 17 amino acids. The full variable domain, its missing parts supplied by reference TRBV5-1 and TRBJ1-1, is KAGVTQTPRYLIKTRGQQVTLSCSPISGHRSVSWYQQTPGQGLQFLFEYFSETQRNKGNFPGRFSGRQFSNSRSEMNVSTLELGDSALYLCASSLAGIGGGQTEAFFGQGTRLTVV.

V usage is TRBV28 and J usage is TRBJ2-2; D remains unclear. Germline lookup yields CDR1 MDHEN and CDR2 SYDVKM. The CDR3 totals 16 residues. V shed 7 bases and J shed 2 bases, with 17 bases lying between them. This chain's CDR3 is CASTKTGTANTGELFF. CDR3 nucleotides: TGTGCCAGCACAAAAACCGGCACAGCCAACACCGGGGAGCTGTTTTTT.

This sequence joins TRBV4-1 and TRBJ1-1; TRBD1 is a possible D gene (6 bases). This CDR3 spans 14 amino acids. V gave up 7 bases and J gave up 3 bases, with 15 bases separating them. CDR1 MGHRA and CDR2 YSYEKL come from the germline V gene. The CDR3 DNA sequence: TGCGCCAGCACCAGGATTAAGGGGGACACTGAAGCTTTCTTT. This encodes CASTRIKGDTEAFF.

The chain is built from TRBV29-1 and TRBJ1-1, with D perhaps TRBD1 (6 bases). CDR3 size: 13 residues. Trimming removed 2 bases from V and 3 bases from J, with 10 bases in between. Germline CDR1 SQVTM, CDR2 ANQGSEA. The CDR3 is CSVEWGRDTEAFF. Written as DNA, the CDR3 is TGCAGCGTTGAATGGGGGCGGGACACTGAAGCTTTCTTT.

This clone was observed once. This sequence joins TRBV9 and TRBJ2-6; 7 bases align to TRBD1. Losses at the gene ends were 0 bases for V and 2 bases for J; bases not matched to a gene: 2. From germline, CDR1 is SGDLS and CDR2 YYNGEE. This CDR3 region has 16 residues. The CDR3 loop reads CASSVGGGAGANVLTF. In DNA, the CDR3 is TGTGCCAGCAGCGTAGGAGGGGGCGCTGGGGCCAACGTCCTGACTTTC.

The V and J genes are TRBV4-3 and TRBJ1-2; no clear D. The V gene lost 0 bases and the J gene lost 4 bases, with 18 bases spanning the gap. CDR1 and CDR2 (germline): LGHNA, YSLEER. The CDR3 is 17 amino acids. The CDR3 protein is CASSQETAGGLVYGYTF. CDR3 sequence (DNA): TGCGCCAGCAGCCAAGAAACGGCGGGAGGGTTGGTCTATGGCTACACCTTC.

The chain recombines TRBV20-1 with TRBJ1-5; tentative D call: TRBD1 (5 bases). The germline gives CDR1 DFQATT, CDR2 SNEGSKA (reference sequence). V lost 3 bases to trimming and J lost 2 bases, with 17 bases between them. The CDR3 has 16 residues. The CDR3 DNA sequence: TGCAGTGCTAGTAATGCGGGGGTGTGGGGCAATCAGCCCCAGCATTTT. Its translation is CSASNAGVWGNQPQHF.

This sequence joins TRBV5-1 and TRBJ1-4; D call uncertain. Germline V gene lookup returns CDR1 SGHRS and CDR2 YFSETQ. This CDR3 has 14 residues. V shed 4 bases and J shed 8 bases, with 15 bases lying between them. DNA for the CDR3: TGCGCCAGCAGCCCCGGGTCTAGGTTGGAAAAACTGTTTTTT. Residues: CASSPGSRLEKLFF.

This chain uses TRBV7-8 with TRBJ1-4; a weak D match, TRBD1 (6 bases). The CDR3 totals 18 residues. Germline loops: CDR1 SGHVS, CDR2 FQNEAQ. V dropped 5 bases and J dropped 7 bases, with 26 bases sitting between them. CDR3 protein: CASSARLGQGIRGEKLFF. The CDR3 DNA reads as TGTGCCAGCAGCGCCCGGCTCGGCCAGGGGATCAGGGGTGAAAAACTGTTTTTT.

CDR3 in DNA: TGTGCCAGCAGTGAGTCAGGATTATACGAGCAGTACTTC. It yields the protein CASSESGLYEQYF. The chain couples TRBV6-1 to TRBJ2-7; D is uncertain. Germline V lookup: CDR1 MNHNS, CDR2 SASEGT. V was cut by 3 bases and J by 4 bases, with 10 bases left in between. The CDR3 has 13 residues.

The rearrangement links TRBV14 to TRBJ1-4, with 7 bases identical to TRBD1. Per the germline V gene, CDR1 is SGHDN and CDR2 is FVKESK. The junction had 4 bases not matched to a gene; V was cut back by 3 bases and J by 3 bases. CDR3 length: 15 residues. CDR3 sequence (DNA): TGTGCCAGCAGCCAGGGGGACAGACCTAATGAAAAACTGTTTTTT. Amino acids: CASSQGDRPNEKLFF.

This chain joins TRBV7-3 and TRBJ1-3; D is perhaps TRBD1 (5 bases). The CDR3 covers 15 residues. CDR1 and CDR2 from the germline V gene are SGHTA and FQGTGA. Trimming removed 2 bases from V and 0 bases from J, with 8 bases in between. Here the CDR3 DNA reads TGTGCCAGCAGCTTAGGAGGGGCCTCTGGAAACACCATATATTTT. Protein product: CASSLGGASGNTIYF.

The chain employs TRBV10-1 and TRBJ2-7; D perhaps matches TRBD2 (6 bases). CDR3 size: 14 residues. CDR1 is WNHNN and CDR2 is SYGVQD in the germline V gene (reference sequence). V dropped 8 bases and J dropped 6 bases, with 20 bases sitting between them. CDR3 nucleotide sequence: TGCGCCAGCGCAACCGGGACTCTCGGGACCGAGCAGTACTTC. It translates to CASATGTLGTEQYF.